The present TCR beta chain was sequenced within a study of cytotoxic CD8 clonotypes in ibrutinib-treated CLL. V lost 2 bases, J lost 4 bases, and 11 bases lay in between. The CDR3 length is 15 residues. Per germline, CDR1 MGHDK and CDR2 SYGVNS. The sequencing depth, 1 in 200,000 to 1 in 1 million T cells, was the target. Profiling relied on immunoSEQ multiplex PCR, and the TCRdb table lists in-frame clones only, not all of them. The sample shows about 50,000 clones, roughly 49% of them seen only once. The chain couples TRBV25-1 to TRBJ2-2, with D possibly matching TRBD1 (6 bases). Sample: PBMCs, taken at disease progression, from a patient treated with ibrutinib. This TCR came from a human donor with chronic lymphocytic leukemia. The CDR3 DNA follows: TGTGCCAGCAGTGAACCAGGGGATGGCACCGGGGAGCTGTTTTTT. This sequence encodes CASSEPGDGTGELFF.